This TCR beta chain was captured by sequencing in a study of blood T cells in healthy people across ages. On the study more broadly: Template switching picked up about one barcoded beta molecule for each two T cells. Study-wide results and limits: One million T cells yielded diversity estimates that were considered underestimates.

A word on this clonotype: Its antigen is currently unknown.

Using a J-beta primer mix together with a sample-barcoded 5' primer, a second PCR was run for about 6 to 11 cycles. TCRdb re-called the 5' RACE reads with MiXCR, one entry per CDR3 protein. The sample shows around 850,000 distinct CDR3 sequences, roughly 35% of them seen only once. The sequence derives from a man younger than 35 in good health. The sequencing sample was made of blood.

The CDR3 loop is CASSLVIAGGPKDTQYF. For the CDR3, the DNA is TGTGCCAGCAGCTTAGTTATAGCGGGGGGGCCTAAAGATACGCAGTATTTT. V gene TRBV7-2 combines with J gene TRBJ2-3; 11 bases are a match to TRBD2. The CDR3 is made up of 17 amino acids. Germline CDR1 reads SGHTA; CDR2 reads FQGNSA. The V gene end was trimmed by 1 base and the J gene end by 5 bases; junction bases not matched to a gene: 8.